This is a list of T cell receptor beta chains from one sample in a study of Ad26.COV2.S vaccination and SARS-CoV-2 variants. Produced via immunoSEQ multiplex PCR; TCRdb's table is partial and in-frame only. Of about 680,000 clones in the sample, about 89% were seen once. The sample in question was peripheral blood, obtained in a trial of Ad26.COV2.S vaccine versus placebo. These receptor sequences come from a person aged 18-60 years who received the Ad26.COV2.S COVID-19 vaccine or a placebo. The CDR3 runs from the conserved cysteine through the conserved F or W. Each record gives: J gene, D gene, clone size, V gene, CDR3 protein, CDR3 DNA. D genes are given only for firm matches. Only some rows state a clone size, as once, few, many or a class for expanded clones.

TRBJ2-5,TRBD2,NA,TRBV2,CASSEVAGFETQYF,TGTGCCAGCAGTGAAGTAGCGGGGTTTGAGACCCAGTACTTC
TRBJ1-2,TRBD1,NA,TRBV2,CASSGQGEINGYTF,TGTGCCAGCAGTGGGCAGGGGGAGATCAATGGCTACACCTTC
TRBJ1-1,NA,NA,TRBV7-9,CASSLGDINTEAFF,TGTGCCAGCAGCTTAGGGGACATTAACACTGAAGCTTTCTTT
TRBJ2-7,NA,NA,TRBV6-5,CASSGTTSSYEQYF,TGTGCCAGCAGCGGGACAACGAGCTCCTACGAGCAGTACTTC
TRBJ1-3,NA,NA,TRBV18,CASSPTDGGWKMIYF,TGTGCCAGCTCACCGACGGACGGAGGGTGGAAAATGATATATTTT
TRBJ2-2,TRBD1,NA,TRBV11-2,CASSLEFGTGSPGELFF,TGTGCCAGCAGCTTAGAATTCGGGACAGGGAGTCCCGGGGAGCTGTTTTTT
TRBJ2-1,TRBD1,NA,TRBV5-1,CASSPGGSYYNEQFF,TGCGCCAGCAGCCCAGGGGGCAGCTACTACAATGAGCAGTTCTTC
TRBJ2-7,TRBD2,NA,TRBV5-4,CASSPRLAGLYEQYF,TGTGCCAGCAGCCCGAGACTAGCGGGGCTCTACGAGCAGTACTTC
TRBJ2-1,TRBD2,NA,TRBV9,CASSSRTSGGPGFF,TGTGCCAGCAGTTCTAGGACTAGCGGGGGCCCGGGGTTCTTC
TRBJ2-5,NA,NA,TRBV11-3,CASSLAGGPQETQYF,TGTGCCAGCAGCTTAGCGGGGGGCCCCCAAGAGACCCAGTACTTC
TRBJ2-5,NA,NA,TRBV7-9,CASSLAGSGRGETQYF,TGTGCCAGCAGCTTAGCGGGAAGCGGTCGCGGAGAGACCCAGTACTTC
TRBJ1-1,NA,NA,TRBV6-6,CASSYYGMNTEAFF,TGTGCCAGCAGTTACTACGGAATGAACACTGAAGCTTTCTTT
TRBJ2-4,TRBD2,NA,TRBV9,CASSPTSGVAKNIQYF,TGTGCCAGCAGCCCCACTAGCGGGGTGGCCAAAAACATTCAGTACTTC
TRBJ1-5,NA,once,TRBV19,CASSIALQPQHF,TGTGCCAGTAGTATAGCCCTCCAGCCCCAGCATTTT
TRBJ2-1,TRBD2,NA,TRBV24-1,CATSDFTGGRTSGPTGEQFF,TGTGCCACCAGTGATTTTACAGGGGGCAGGACTAGCGGGCCTACTGGGGAGCAGTTCTTC
TRBJ2-7,TRBD1,NA,TRBV2,CASSRQGYEQYF,TGTGCCAGCAGTCGACAGGGTTACGAGCAGTACTTC
TRBJ2-7,TRBD2,once,TRBV27,CASSISSGISYEQYF,TGTGCCAGCAGTATTTCTAGCGGGATCTCCTACGAGCAGTACTTC
TRBJ1-1,TRBD1,NA,TRBV4-2,CASSPPGRQGNTEAFF,TGTGCCAGCAGCCCGCCAGGTCGACAGGGGAACACTGAAGCTTTCTTT
TRBJ2-7,NA,NA,TRBV5-8,CASRKRGSYEQYF,TGTGCCAGCAGAAAAAGGGGGTCCTACGAGCAGTACTTC
TRBJ1-2,NA,NA,TRBV2,CASEVVQGGRGGYTF,TGTGCCAGCGAAGTCGTACAGGGAGGAAGGGGTGGCTACACCTTC
TRBJ2-3,TRBD2,NA,TRBV20-1,CSASFSGASTDTQYF,TGCAGTGCTAGTTTTAGCGGGGCTAGCACAGATACGCAGTATTTT
TRBJ2-7,NA,NA,TRBV20-1,CSASARGDEQYF,TGCAGTGCTAGTGCCAGAGGGGACGAGCAGTACTTC
TRBJ2-6,NA,NA,TRBV18,CASSPGSGANVLTF,TGTGCCAGCTCACCAGGATCTGGGGCCAACGTCCTGACTTTC
TRBJ2-1,NA,once,TRBV14,CASSPFLGNNEQFF,TGTGCCAGCAGCCCCTTCTTGGGGAACAATGAGCAGTTCTTC
TRBJ1-2,TRBD1,NA,TRBV30,CAWNGQGAWGYTF,TGTGCCTGGAACGGGCAGGGGGCATGGGGCTACACCTTC
TRBJ2-3,NA,NA,TRBV19,CASSPPPGGRHTQYF,TGTGCCAGTAGTCCTCCCCCCGGGGGGCGGCATACGCAGTATTTT
TRBJ2-7,NA,NA,TRBV7-2,CASSFATNGIYEQYF,TGTGCCAGCAGCTTTGCGACTAATGGCATCTACGAGCAGTACTTC
TRBJ2-3,NA,NA,TRBV7-9,CASSLRGSPTDTQYF,TGTGCCAGCAGCTTACGGGGGAGTCCCACAGATACGCAGTATTTT
TRBJ1-5,NA,NA,TRBV10-3,CAIKAGMDSNQPQHF,TGTGCCATCAAGGCAGGAATGGATAGCAATCAGCCCCAGCATTTT
TRBJ1-2,NA,NA,TRBV5-6,CASRSSRTSNYGYTF,TGTGCCAGCAGATCGTCGAGGACAAGTAACTATGGCTACACCTTC
TRBJ2-3,NA,NA,TRBV5-1,CASRRSPSTDTQYF,TGCGCCAGCAGGCGGTCCCCTAGCACAGATACGCAGTATTTT
TRBJ2-7,TRBD1,NA,TRBV6-1,CASSEGGQGAGEQYF,TGTGCCAGCAGTGAAGGTGGACAGGGGGCTGGCGAGCAGTACTTC
TRBJ1-5,NA,once,TRBV5-6,CASSLGLTNSNQPQHF,TGTGCCAGCAGCTTGGGACTGACTAATAGCAATCAGCCCCAGCATTTT
TRBJ2-2,NA,NA,TRBV19,CASSPVADTGELFF,TGTGCCAGTAGCCCGGTCGCGGACACCGGGGAGCTGTTTTTT
TRBJ1-1,NA,NA,TRBV7-2,CASSKQGFTEAFF,TGTGCCAGCAGCAAACAGGGTTTTACTGAAGCTTTCTTT
TRBJ2-1,TRBD2,NA,TRBV6-5,CASSYASGGYNEQFF,TGTGCCAGCAGTTACGCTAGCGGGGGGTACAATGAGCAGTTCTTC
TRBJ1-2,NA,NA,TRBV30,CAWSDLVLTF,TGTGCCTGGAGCGACCTTGTTCTCACCTTC
TRBJ1-4,NA,NA,TRBV24-1,CATSDPRQASNEKLFF,TGTGCCACCAGTGATCCAAGACAGGCGTCTAATGAAAAACTGTTTTTT
TRBJ2-4,TRBD1,NA,TRBV29-1,CSVTGTLAKNIQYF,TGCAGCGTGACAGGGACGCTAGCCAAAAACATTCAGTACTTC
TRBJ2-2,TRBD2,NA,TRBV10-3,CAVSGTPNTGELFF,TGTGCCGTTAGCGGGACCCCGAACACCGGGGAGCTGTTTTTT
TRBJ1-4,TRBD1,NA,TRBV30,CAWSLPTGQGPANEKLFF,TGTGCCTGGAGCCTCCCGACCGGACAGGGGCCCGCTAATGAAAAACTGTTTTTT
TRBJ2-7,NA,NA,TRBV11-2,CASSPFGGDYEQYF,TGTGCCAGCAGCCCCTTTGGCGGGGACTACGAGCAGTACTTC
TRBJ1-6,NA,NA,TRBV2,CASNLGNGNSPLHF,TGTGCCAGCAATCTGGGGAATGGAAATTCACCCCTCCACTTT
TRBJ1-5,NA,NA,TRBV6-5,CASSYSYRAGQPQHF,TGTGCCAGCAGTTACTCGTACAGGGCTGGTCAGCCCCAGCATTTT
TRBJ2-7,TRBD1,few,TRBV29-1,CSATKGTVYEQYF,TGCAGCGCGACCAAGGGGACAGTCTACGAGCAGTACTTC
TRBJ1-5,NA,NA,TRBV30,CAWRLGGRVEQPQHF,TGTGCCTGGAGGCTAGGGGGACGTGTGGAACAGCCCCAGCATTTT